In this sample, the clone carrying this T cell receptor (beta chain) turned up a few times. These data originate in a study of T cells after yellow fever vaccination. The length of the CDR3 is 12 residues. Germline V CDR1 and CDR2: SQVTM, ANQGSEA. J gave up 5 bases and V 7 bases, and 5 bases lay outside the gene matches. UMIs were added to TCR cDNA along with a universal primer site when it was made by 5'RACE template switching. From the 5' RACE reads, TCRdb called clonotypes with MiXCR, one entry per CDR3 protein. Of more than 45,000 distinct CDR3 sequences in the sample, 4.5% to 6% are singletons; the top ten hold 25% to 40%. Points from the study as a whole: The study re-detected most primary-vaccination clones after the booster (approximately 96% CD4, around 90% CD8). In FACS-sorted repertoires, abundant clonotypes from the bulk population could appear as contaminants.

The sequence derives from a man between 18 and 29 years old who received the YFV17D yellow fever vaccine. The starting material was PBMCs, either bulk or a sorted T-cell subset (CD4+, CD8+, memory, or dextramer-sorted; not recorded which), obtained on the day of the yellow fever booster vaccination. The chain links TRBV29-1 to TRBJ2-7; 10 bases line up with TRBD1. The CDR3: CSGGQGWDEQYF. CDR3 bases: TGCAGCGGGGGACAGGGGTGGGACGAGCAGTACTTC.